The source of this T cell receptor beta chain is a study of cytomegalovirus exposure and HLA in healthy donors. V lost 0 bases and J lost 5, with 13 bases in between. There are 15 residues in the CDR3. CDR1 and CDR2 (germline): ENHRY, SYGVKD. 60 Vbeta and 13 Jbeta primers were used in PCR. This table comes from immunoSEQ multiplex PCR, and its TCRdb copy is limited to in-frame clones, with some not included. The sample holds 100,000 to 150,000 clones, 78% seen once. The clonotype comes from a man younger than 40 in good health and CMV-seropositive. Sequencing input: PBMCs. The chain carries TRBV10-3 and TRBJ1-2, with D maybe TRBD1 (5 bases). CDR3 amino acids: CAISESPAGGYGYTF. The CDR3 DNA reads as TGTGCCATCAGTGAGTCGCCGGCGGGGGGATATGGCTACACCTTC.